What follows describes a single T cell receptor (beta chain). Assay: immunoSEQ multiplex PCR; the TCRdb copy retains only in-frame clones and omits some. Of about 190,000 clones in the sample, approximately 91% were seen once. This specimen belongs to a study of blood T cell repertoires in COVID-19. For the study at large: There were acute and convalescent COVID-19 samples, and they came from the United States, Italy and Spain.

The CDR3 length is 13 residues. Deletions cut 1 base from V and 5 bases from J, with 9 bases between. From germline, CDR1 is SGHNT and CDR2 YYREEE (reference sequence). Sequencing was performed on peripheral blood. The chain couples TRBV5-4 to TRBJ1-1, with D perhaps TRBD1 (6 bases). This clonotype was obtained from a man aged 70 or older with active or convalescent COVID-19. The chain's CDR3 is CASSLQGPTEAFF. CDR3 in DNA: TGTGCCAGCAGCTTGCAGGGGCCAACTGAAGCTTTCTTT.